Listed here are 21 T cell receptor beta chains from one sample, sequenced in a study of Graves' ophthalmopathy and Graves' hyperthyroidism. Amplified material comprised TCR beta CDR3 regions derived from RNA transcripts. First-round RT-PCR employed HTBI primers, with a second-round multiplex PCR after it. TCRdb redid the calling of the multiplex PCR reads with MiXCR, one entry per CDR3 protein. The sample yields over a million distinct CDR3 sequences, roughly two fifths seen once. Sample: peripheral blood or thyroid tissue (not recorded which). These receptors came from an adult man with Graves' hyperthyroidism.

The J gene is TRBJ1-1, the V gene TRBV25-1, with unresolved D. Per germline, CDR1 MGHDK and CDR2 SYGVNS. V lost 7 bases, J lost 4 bases, and 13 bases lay in between. The CDR3 loop spans 13 amino acids. The CDR3 loop reads CASIFTGSTEAFF. The CDR3 DNA reads TGTGCCAGCATTTTTACGGGTTCCACTGAAGCTTTCTTT.

The table lists this clonotype with a few counts. This chain uses TRBV28 with TRBJ2-7; weak D call: TRBD2 (6 bases). This CDR3 is 15 amino acids long. Germline-derived CDR1 and CDR2 are MDHEN and SYDVKM. V gave up 5 bases and J gave up 6 bases, with 20 bases separating them. CDR3 sequence: CASSGRGRGIGEQYF. CDR3 coding DNA: TGTGCCAGCAGTGGCCGGGGCCGCGGGATAGGCGAGCAGTACTTC.

The rearrangement uses TRBV29-1 and TRBJ1-5; no definite D call. The ends were cut back, 0 bases at V and 3 bases at J, with 12 bases in the middle. The CDR3 extends over 15 amino acids. The germline CDR1 and CDR2 sequences are SQVTM and ANQGSEA. The CDR3 region is CSVEDSGRPNQPQHF. In DNA, the CDR3 is TGCAGCGTTGAAGATAGCGGCAGACCCAATCAGCCCCAGCATTTT.

The chain links TRBV24-1 to TRBJ1-1, with unresolved D. CDR1 is KGHDR, CDR2 SFDVKD, per germline. The CDR3 covers 14 residues. The V end lost 1 base, the J end lost 7 bases, and 12 bases lay between the germline ends. DNA of the CDR3: TGTGCCACCAGTGATTTTGACATCCCAAATGAAGCTTTCTTT. Encoded protein: CATSDFDIPNEAFF.

V is TRBV19 and J is TRBJ2-2, with 9 bases that match TRBD1. Germline V gene sequence: CDR1 LNHDA, CDR2 SQIVND (reference sequence). This CDR3 has 14 amino acids. V gave up 9 bases and J gave up 5 bases; unmatched junction bases: 7. CDR3 DNA: TGTGCCAGCCTGAGGACAGGGGCAACCGGGGAGCTGTTTTTT. It specifies CASLRTGATGELFF. The full variable domain, its missing parts supplied by reference TRBV19 and TRBJ2-2, is DGGITQSPKYLFRKEGQNVTLSCEQNLNHDAMYWYRQDPGQGLRLIYYSQIVNDFQKGDIAEGYSVSREKKESFPLTVTSAQKNPTAFYLCASLRTGATGELFFGEGSRLTVL.

This clonotype turned up a few times. V usage is TRBV4-1 and J usage is TRBJ2-2; the D is unclear. Germline V CDR1 and CDR2: MGHRA, YSYEKL. V shed 1 base and J shed 6 bases, with 6 bases lying between them. The CDR3 has 13 residues. The CDR3 protein is CASSQVAAGELFF. CDR3 sequence (DNA): TGCGCCAGCAGCCAAGTGGCGGCCGGGGAGCTGTTTTTT.

The chain has TRBV7-9 and TRBJ1-3; tentatively, D is TRBD1 (6 bases). CDR1 is SEHNR, CDR2 FQNEAQ, per germline (reference sequence). Trimming left V 4 bases short and J 0 bases short, with 13 bases between. This CDR3 spans 16 amino acids. CDR3 sequence: CASSYTGTSSGNTIYF. The CDR3 bases are TGTGCCAGCAGCTATACAGGGACCTCCTCTGGAAACACCATATATTTT.

CDR3 sequence (DNA): TGCAGTGCTAGGGCGATAGGGCAGTACTTC. Translation: CSARAIGQYF. This chain connects TRBV20-1 to TRBJ2-7, with D unclear. Per the germline V gene, CDR1 is DFQATT and CDR2 is SNEGSKA (reference sequence). The V and J ends lost 3 bases and 9 bases respectively, with 9 bases between them. The CDR3 runs 10 residues.

The gene calls are TRBV5-1 and TRBJ2-6; tentative D call: TRBD1 (7 bases). The CDR3 length is 19 residues. Germline assignment: CDR1 SGHRS and CDR2 YFSETQ. The V end was cut by 4 bases, the J end by 0 bases, with 20 bases between. CDR3 in DNA: TGCGCCAGCAGCCAATGGAGGGGACAGCTTAGCTCTGGGGCCAACGTCCTGACTTTC. This translates into CASSQWRGQLSSGANVLTF.

J is TRBJ1-1 and V is TRBV7-8; D perhaps matches TRBD1 (5 bases). CDR1 SGHVS and CDR2 FQNEAQ come from the germline V gene. The CDR3 has 14 residues. Trimming pared 6 bases from V and 3 bases from J, leaving 14 bases between. The CDR3, as DNA: TGTGCCAGCAGTTGGGGCGGGGGGTACACTGAAGCTTTCTTT. Translation gives CASSWGGGYTEAFF.

This clonotype occurred many times. The chain combines TRBV20-1 with TRBJ2-7, with D tentatively TRBD1 (5 bases). The V and J ends lost 4 bases and 4 bases respectively, with 8 bases between them. The CDR3 contains 11 residues. Germline CDR1 is DFQATT and CDR2 is SNEGSKA (reference sequence). This chain's CDR3 is CSAKGIYEQYF. The CDR3 DNA is TGCAGTGCTAAGGGGATTTACGAGCAGTACTTC.

The chain uses TRBV25-1 and TRBJ2-7; the match to TRBD1 covers 8 bases. The CDR3 length is 13 residues. Germline V lookup: CDR1 MGHDK, CDR2 SYGVNS. Trimming removed 11 bases from V and 3 bases from J; junction bases left unmatched: 9. The CDR3 DNA reads as TGTGCCTCCGGGACAGGAGCGGGCTACGAGCAGTACTTC. Translated, it gives CASGTGAGYEQYF.

The chain is built from TRBV25-1 and TRBJ1-3; D is ambiguous. V was pared by 4 bases and J by 1 base, with 14 bases between. The CDR3 loop spans 16 amino acids. CDR1 is MGHDK and CDR2 is SYGVNS in the germline V gene. In DNA form, the CDR3 reads TGTGCCAGCAGTGCTACTGGTGGTATTTCTGGAAACACCATATATTTT. This encodes CASSATGGISGNTIYF.

This clonotype was recorded at least ten times. CDR3 protein: CASSPGLPGGANVLTF. The CDR3 DNA reads as TGTGCCAGCAGCCCGGGTCTCCCGGGGGGGGCCAACGTCCTGACTTTC. The chain has TRBV6-5 and TRBJ2-6; D may be TRBD2 (5 bases). The CDR3 covers 16 residues. Germline loops: CDR1 MNHEY, CDR2 SVGAGI. V shed 6 bases and J shed 4 bases, with 16 bases lying between them.

This clonotype was detected ten times or more. The CDR3 is CASSRDRPNSYEQYF. CDR3 in DNA: TGTGCCAGCAGCCGGGACAGGCCGAATTCCTACGAGCAGTACTTC. The chain carries TRBV7-9 and TRBJ2-7; 8 nucleotides align to TRBD1. Germline lookup yields CDR1 SEHNR and CDR2 FQNEAQ (reference sequence). This CDR3 is built from 15 residues. Trimming took 5 bases from V and 1 from J; bases not matched to a gene: 7.

The J gene is TRBJ2-5, the V gene TRBV15; 9 bases align to TRBD1. The ends lost 5 bases at V and 5 bases at J; junction bases unmatched: 6. Germline loops: CDR1 LNHNV, CDR2 YYDKDF (reference sequence). The CDR3 covers 14 residues. This CDR3 reads CATSVPGQGETQYF. The CDR3 DNA is TGTGCCACCAGCGTACCGGGACAGGGTGAGACCCAGTACTTC.

This clonotype was observed a handful of times. The chain's CDR3 is CASSSTGASPPGNTIYF. In DNA, the CDR3 is TGCGCCAGCAGCTCGACCGGGGCCTCCCCCCCTGGAAACACCATATATTTT. The rearrangement joins TRBV5-1 to TRBJ1-3, with D perhaps matching TRBD1 (5 bases). Per germline, CDR1 SGHRS and CDR2 YFSETQ. The CDR3 consists of 17 residues. Trimming removed 3 bases from V and 2 bases from J, with 18 bases in between.

The chain has TRBV12-3 or TRBV12-4 and TRBJ2-2; maybe TRBD1 (6 bases). The CDR3 runs 14 residues. V was cut by 7 bases and J by 1 base, with 10 bases left in between. Written as DNA, the CDR3 is TGTGCCAGCACCCTGACAGGGAACACCGGGGAGCTGTTTTTT. This encodes CASTLTGNTGELFF.

This chain uses TRBV14 with TRBJ2-7; TRBD2 agrees at 13 bases. Germline lookup yields CDR1 SGHDN and CDR2 FVKESK. The trim removed 4 bases at V and 1 base at J, leaving 7 bases unmatched. This CDR3 spans 17 amino acids. This CDR3 is CASSPWGTSGTSYEQYF. CDR3 DNA sequence: TGTGCCAGCAGCCCCTGGGGGACTAGCGGGACGTCCTACGAGCAGTACTTC.

For this clonotype: An end of the junction does not agree with germline; a read error may underlie this. The chain couples TRBV12-3 or TRBV12-4 to TRBJ2-7, with D possibly matching TRBD1 (6 bases). The CDR3 runs 13 residues. CDR3: CAISERQGSEQYF. CDR3 nucleotide sequence: TGTGCCATCAGTGAGCGTCAGGGGTCCGAGCAGTACTTC.

About this clonotype: This may come from a read error, since a much larger clone is one base off. The chain combines TRBV5-1 with TRBJ1-1, with unresolved D. The CDR3 length is 15 residues. V was cut by 4 bases and J by 1 base, with 14 bases left in between. The V gene's germline CDR1 is SGHRS and CDR2 YFSETQ. CDR3 DNA sequence: TGCGCCAGCAGCCACCTTGGACGGTCGAACACTGAAGCTTTCTTT. Translation: CASSHLGRSNTEAFF. Full variable domain (remainder filled in from reference TRBV5-1 and TRBJ1-1): KAGVTQTPRYLIKTRGQQVTLSCSPISGHRSVSWYQQTPGQGLQFLFEYFSETQRNKGNFPGRFSGRQFSNSRSEMNVSTLELGDSALYLCASSHLGRSNTEAFFGQGTRLTVV.